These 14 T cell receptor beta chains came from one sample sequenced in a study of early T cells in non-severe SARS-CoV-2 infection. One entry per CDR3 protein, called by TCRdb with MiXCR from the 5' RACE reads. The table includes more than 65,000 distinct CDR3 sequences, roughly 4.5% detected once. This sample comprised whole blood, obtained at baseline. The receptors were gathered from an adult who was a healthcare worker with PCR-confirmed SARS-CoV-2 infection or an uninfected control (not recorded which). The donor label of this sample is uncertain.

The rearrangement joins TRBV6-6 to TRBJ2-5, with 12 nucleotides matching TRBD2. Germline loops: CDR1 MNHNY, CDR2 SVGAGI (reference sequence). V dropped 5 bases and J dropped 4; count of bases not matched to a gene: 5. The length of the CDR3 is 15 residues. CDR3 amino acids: CASSTLAGGLETQYF. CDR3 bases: TGTGCCAGCAGTACACTAGCGGGGGGTCTAGAGACCCAGTACTTC.

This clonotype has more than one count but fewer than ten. The CDR3 protein is CASSPGQGIAYGYTF. Here the CDR3 DNA reads TGTGCCAGCAGCCCGGGACAGGGGATTGCCTATGGCTACACCTTC. V usage is TRBV7-2 and J usage is TRBJ1-2, with 10 bases matching TRBD1. The V and J ends lost 5 bases and 4 bases, in that order; junction bases with no gene match: 7. In germline, CDR1 is SGHTA, CDR2 FQGNSA. CDR3 length equals 15 residues. Looking up the rest from reference TRBV7-2 and TRBJ1-2 gives the full variable domain: GAGVSQSPSNKVTEKGKDVELRCDPISGHTALYWYRQSLGQGLEFLIYFQGNSAPDKSGLPSDRFSAERTGGSVSTLTIQRTQQEDSAVYLCASSPGQGIAYGYTFGSGTRLTVV.

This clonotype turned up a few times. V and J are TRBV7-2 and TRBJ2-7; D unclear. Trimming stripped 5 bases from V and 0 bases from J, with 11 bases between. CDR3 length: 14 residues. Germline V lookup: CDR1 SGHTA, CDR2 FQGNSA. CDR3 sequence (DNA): TGTGCCAGCAGCCCCGGGCCCCGCTCCTACGAGCAGTACTTC. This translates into CASSPGPRSYEQYF.

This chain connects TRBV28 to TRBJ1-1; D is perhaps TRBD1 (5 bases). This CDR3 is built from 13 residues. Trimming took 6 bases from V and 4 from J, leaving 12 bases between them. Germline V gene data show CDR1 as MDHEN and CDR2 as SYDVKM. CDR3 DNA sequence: TGTGCCAGCAGCCACGGGGCGCCCACTGAAGCTTTCTTT. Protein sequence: CASSHGAPTEAFF.

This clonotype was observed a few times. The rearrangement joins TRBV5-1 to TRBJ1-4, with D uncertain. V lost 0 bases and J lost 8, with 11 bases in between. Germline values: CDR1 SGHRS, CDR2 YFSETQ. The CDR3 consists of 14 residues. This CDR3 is CASSLVPAGEKLFF. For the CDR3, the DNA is TGCGCCAGCAGCTTGGTCCCGGCTGGCGAAAAACTGTTTTTT. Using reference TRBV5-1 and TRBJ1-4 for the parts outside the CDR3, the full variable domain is KAGVTQTPRYLIKTRGQQVTLSCSPISGHRSVSWYQQTPGQGLQFLFEYFSETQRNKGNFPGRFSGRQFSNSRSEMNVSTLELGDSALYLCASSLVPAGEKLFFGSGTQLSVL.

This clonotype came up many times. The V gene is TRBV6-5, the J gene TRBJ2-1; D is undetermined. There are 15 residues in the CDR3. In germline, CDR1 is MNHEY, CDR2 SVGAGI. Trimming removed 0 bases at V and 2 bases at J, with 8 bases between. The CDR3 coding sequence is TGTGCCAGCAGTTACTCCAGGACGGCCTACAATGAGCAGTTCTTC. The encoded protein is CASSYSRTAYNEQFF.

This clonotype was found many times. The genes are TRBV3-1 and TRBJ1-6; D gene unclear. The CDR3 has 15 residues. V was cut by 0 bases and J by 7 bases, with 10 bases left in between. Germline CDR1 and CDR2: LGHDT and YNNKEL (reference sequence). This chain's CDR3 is CASSQDTTVNSPLHF. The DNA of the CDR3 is TGTGCCAGCAGCCAAGATACTACGGTGAATTCACCCCTCCACTTT.

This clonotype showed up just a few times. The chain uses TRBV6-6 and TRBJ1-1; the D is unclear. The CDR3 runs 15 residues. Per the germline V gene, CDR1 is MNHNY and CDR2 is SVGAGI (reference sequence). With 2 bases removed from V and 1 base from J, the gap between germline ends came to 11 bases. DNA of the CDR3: TGTGCCAGCAGTTACCCGTTAATGGGGAACACTGAAGCTTTCTTT. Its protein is CASSYPLMGNTEAFF.

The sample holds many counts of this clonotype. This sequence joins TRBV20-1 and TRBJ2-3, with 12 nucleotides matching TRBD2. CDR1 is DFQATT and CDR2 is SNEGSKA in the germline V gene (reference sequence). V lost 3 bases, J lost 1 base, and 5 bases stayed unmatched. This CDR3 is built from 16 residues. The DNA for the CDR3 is TGCAGTGCTAGTCCCCGGACTAGCGGGGGCACAGATACGCAGTATTTT. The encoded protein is CSASPRTSGGTDTQYF.

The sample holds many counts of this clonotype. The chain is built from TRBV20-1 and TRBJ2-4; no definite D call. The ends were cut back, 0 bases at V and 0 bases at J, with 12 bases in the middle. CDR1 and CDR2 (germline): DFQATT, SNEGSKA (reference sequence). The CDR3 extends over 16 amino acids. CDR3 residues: CSARDASKLAKNIQYF. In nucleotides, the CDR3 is TGCAGTGCTAGAGATGCCAGTAAACTAGCCAAAAACATTCAGTACTTC.

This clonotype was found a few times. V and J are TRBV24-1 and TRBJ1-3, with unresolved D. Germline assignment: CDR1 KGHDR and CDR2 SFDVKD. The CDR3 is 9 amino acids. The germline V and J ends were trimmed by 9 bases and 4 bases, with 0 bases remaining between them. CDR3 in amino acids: CATGNTIYF. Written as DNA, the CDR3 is TGTGCCACCGGAAACACCATATATTTT.

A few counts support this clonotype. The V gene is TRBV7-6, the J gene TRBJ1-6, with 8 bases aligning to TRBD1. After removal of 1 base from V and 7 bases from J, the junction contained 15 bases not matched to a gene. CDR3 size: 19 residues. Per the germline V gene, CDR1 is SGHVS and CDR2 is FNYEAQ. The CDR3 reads CASSLEPGASTGGNSPLHF. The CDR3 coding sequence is TGTGCCAGCAGCTTAGAGCCAGGGGCATCCACAGGGGGAAATTCACCCCTCCACTTT.

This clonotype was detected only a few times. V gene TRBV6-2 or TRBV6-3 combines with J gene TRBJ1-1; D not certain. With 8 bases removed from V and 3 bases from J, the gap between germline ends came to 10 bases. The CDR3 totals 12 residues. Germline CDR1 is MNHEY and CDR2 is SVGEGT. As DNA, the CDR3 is TGTGCCAGCGGGCAGCTTTACACTGAAGCTTTCTTT. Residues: CASGQLYTEAFF.

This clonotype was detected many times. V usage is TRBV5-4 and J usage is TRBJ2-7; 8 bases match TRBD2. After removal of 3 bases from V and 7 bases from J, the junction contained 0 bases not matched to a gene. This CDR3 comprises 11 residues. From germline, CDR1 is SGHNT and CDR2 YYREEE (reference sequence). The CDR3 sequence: CASSSGGEQYF. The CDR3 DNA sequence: TGTGCCAGCAGCTCGGGAGGGGAGCAGTACTTC.